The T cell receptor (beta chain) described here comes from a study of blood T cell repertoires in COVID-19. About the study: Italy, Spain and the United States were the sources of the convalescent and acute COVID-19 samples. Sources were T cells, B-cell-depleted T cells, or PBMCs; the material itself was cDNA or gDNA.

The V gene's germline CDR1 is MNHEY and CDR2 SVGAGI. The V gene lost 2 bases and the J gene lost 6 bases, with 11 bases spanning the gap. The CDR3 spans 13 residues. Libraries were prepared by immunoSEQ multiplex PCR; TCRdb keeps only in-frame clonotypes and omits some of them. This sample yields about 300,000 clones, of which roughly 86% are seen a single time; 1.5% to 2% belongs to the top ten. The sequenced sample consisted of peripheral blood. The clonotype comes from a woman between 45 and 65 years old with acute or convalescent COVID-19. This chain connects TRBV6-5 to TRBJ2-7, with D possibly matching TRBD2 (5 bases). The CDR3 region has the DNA TGTGCCAGCAGTTACAGGAGAGCGGCCGAGCAGTACTTC. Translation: CASSYRRAAEQYF.